This T cell receptor beta chain was captured by sequencing in a study of T cell changes during pregnancy in multiple sclerosis. The V end lost 1 base, the J end lost 2 bases, and 9 bases lay between the germline ends. Looked up from germline, CDR1 is LGHNA and CDR2 is YSLEER. The CDR3 is 14 amino acids. Using immunoSEQ multiplex PCR, the repertoire was profiled, and TCRdb retains in-frame clones only, with some absent. The sample contains some 67,000 clones, 92% of which appear only once. This sequence originates from a female donor with multiple sclerosis, enrolled in a pregnancy study. The chain recombines TRBV4-3 with TRBJ2-7, with a weak D call TRBD2 (6 bases). Sequenced here: peripheral blood, sampled after pregnancy. The CDR3: CASSQVGGTYEQYF. The CDR3 region has the DNA TGCGCCAGCAGCCAAGTGGGCGGGACCTACGAGCAGTACTTC.